The 30 T cell receptor beta chains below all came from one sample that was sequenced in a study of blood T cell repertoires in COVID-19. Sequencing used immunoSEQ multiplex PCR; TCRdb keeps in-frame clones, though not all of them. The data hold just over 300,000 clones, with roughly nine tenths observed a single time. Sequencing was carried out using peripheral blood. The receptors here all came from a woman aged 25 to 39 with COVID-19, enrolled during active disease.

The chain couples TRBV7-2 to TRBJ2-2; 7 bases fit TRBD1. CDR1 is SGHTA, CDR2 FQGNSA, per germline. V shed 5 bases, J shed 2 bases, and the junction held 8 bases outside the gene matches. This CDR3 has 16 amino acids. The CDR3 DNA follows: TGTGCCAGCAGCCTCCGACAGGGTGGCAACACCGGGGAGCTGTTTTTT. It yields the protein CASSLRQGGNTGELFF.

The J gene is TRBJ1-5, the V gene TRBV28; D not resolved. Trimming pared 7 bases from V and 0 bases from J, leaving 16 bases between. The CDR3 length is 16 residues. Germline CDR1 MDHEN, CDR2 SYDVKM. The CDR3 protein is CASTEGGYYSNQPQHF. The CDR3 coding sequence is TGTGCCAGCACGGAAGGAGGGTACTATAGCAATCAGCCCCAGCATTTT.

The chain combines TRBV9 with TRBJ2-1, with TRBD1 matching 7 bases. The CDR3 consists of 15 residues. Germline CDR1 SGDLS, CDR2 YYNGEE. The trim removed 3 bases at V and 4 bases at J, leaving 7 bases unmatched. CDR3 in amino acids: CASSATGTPYNEQFF. The CDR3 DNA sequence: TGTGCCAGCAGCGCGACAGGGACCCCATACAATGAGCAGTTCTTC.

This rearrangement joins TRBV7-8 to TRBJ2-2; D unclear. Germline lookup yields CDR1 SGHVS and CDR2 FQNEAQ. This CDR3 region has 14 residues. Trimming took off 3 bases at V and 2 bases at J, with 7 bases between the two ends. The CDR3 region is CASSLTVNTGELFF. CDR3 DNA sequence: TGTGCCAGCAGCTTGACTGTAAACACCGGGGAGCTGTTTTTT.

The chain joins TRBV2 to TRBJ1-1, with D perhaps TRBD1 (6 bases). The CDR3 is 15 amino acids. Trimming stripped 5 bases from V and 5 bases from J, with 18 bases between. Germline V lookup: CDR1 SNHLY, CDR2 FYNNEI. DNA for the CDR3: TGTGCCAGCAGTATTACCACAGGGTGGGGGACTGAAGCTTTCTTT. Translating it yields CASSITTGWGTEAFF. Looking up the rest from reference TRBV2 and TRBJ1-1 gives the full variable domain: EPEVTQTPSHQVTQMGQEVILRCVPISNHLYFYWYRQILGQKVEFLVSFYNNEISEKSEIFDDQFSVERPDGSNFTLKIRSTKLEDSAMYFCASSITTGWGTEAFFGQGTRLTVV.

V is TRBV2 and J is TRBJ1-3; TRBD1 matches 10 bases. The CDR3 has 15 amino acids. Germline trimming cut 7 bases from V and 3 bases from J; bases unmatched to any gene: 6. Germline CDR1 is SNHLY and CDR2 is FYNNEI. The CDR3 sequence: CASIRDRGHGNTIYF. The CDR3 region has the DNA TGTGCCAGCATCCGGGACAGGGGACATGGAAACACCATATATTTT.

This clone was counted a single time. The rearrangement uses TRBV7-2 and TRBJ2-3; 7 bases align to TRBD2. Germline V CDR1 and CDR2: SGHTA, FQGNSA. The CDR3 length is 16 residues. The V and J ends lost 1 base and 1 base, in that order; junction bases with no gene match: 5. The CDR3 loop is CASSLGGRVGTDTQYF. In DNA, the CDR3 is TGTGCCAGCAGCTTAGGTGGGAGGGTTGGCACAGATACGCAGTATTTT.

This chain links TRBV19 with TRBJ1-2; 8 nucleotides align to TRBD1. CDR3 size: 12 residues. Germline V gene lookup returns CDR1 LNHDA and CDR2 SQIVND (reference sequence). Germline trimming cut 6 bases from V and 5 bases from J; bases unmatched to any gene: 2. CDR3 DNA sequence: TGTGCCAGTAGCAGGGGGCCATATGGCTACACCTTC. It specifies CASSRGPYGYTF.

This chain uses TRBV6-2 or TRBV6-3 with TRBJ1-2; D not resolved. Between the trimmed V and J ends, which lost 6 bases and 5 bases, there was a span of 10 bases. CDR3 length equals 12 residues. Germline V CDR1 and CDR2: MNHEY, SVGEGT. CDR3 nucleotide sequence: TGTGCCAGCAGCCCGCTGCGTTATGGCTACACCTTC. It is translated as CASSPLRYGYTF.

The sample holds one count of this clone. The chain carries TRBV3-1 (or the pseudogene TRBV3-2) and TRBJ1-1; D unclear. The CDR3 has 14 amino acids. Trimming pared 8 bases from V and 5 bases from J, leaving 18 bases between. CDR1 and CDR2 (germline): LGHDT, YNNKEL (reference sequence). CDR3 nucleotide sequence: TGTGCCAGCTCTCTCGCGGGTTTAGGGACTGAAGCTTTCTTT. Translating it yields CASSLAGLGTEAFF.

The chain employs TRBV7-8 and TRBJ1-5; 9 bases match TRBD1. Trimming took 3 bases from V and 4 from J; bases not matched to a gene: 7. The CDR3 loop spans 16 amino acids. Per the germline V gene, CDR1 is SGHVS and CDR2 is FQNEAQ. The CDR3: CASSLGQGIRNQPQHF. In DNA form, the CDR3 reads TGTGCCAGCAGCTTGGGACAGGGTATTCGGAATCAGCCCCAGCATTTT.

The chain recombines TRBV28 with TRBJ2-2; 11 bases are shared with TRBD2. The V segment lost 6 bases and the J segment 5 bases; nucleotides outside the gene matches: 11. CDR1 is MDHEN, CDR2 SYDVKM, per germline. CDR3 length: 17 residues. CDR3 region: CASRDLAGGPRTGELFF. The CDR3 coding sequence is TGTGCCAGCAGGGATTTAGCGGGGGGGCCGCGTACCGGGGAGCTGTTTTTT.

The chain carries TRBV4-1 and TRBJ2-1; maybe TRBD2 (5 bases). Trimming took off 3 bases at V and 5 bases at J, with 14 bases between the two ends. The CDR3 contains 15 residues. CDR1 and CDR2 (germline): MGHRA, YSYEKL. The CDR3 sequence: CASSHPGLRDNEQFF. CDR3 nucleotide sequence: TGCGCCAGCAGCCACCCCGGACTGAGGGACAATGAGCAGTTCTTC.

The chain's CDR3 is CASSPGTGGAYNEQFF. The CDR3 DNA reads TGTGCCAGCAGCCCCGGAACAGGGGGCGCCTACAATGAGCAGTTCTTC. The rearrangement uses TRBV3-1 (or the pseudogene TRBV3-2) and TRBJ2-1; 9 positions agree with TRBD1. V shed 4 bases, J shed 2 bases, and the junction held 6 bases outside the gene matches. The V gene's germline CDR1 is LGHDT and CDR2 YNNKEL (reference sequence). This CDR3 has 16 amino acids.

The rearrangement links TRBV29-1 to TRBJ1-1; 7 nucleotides align to TRBD1. This CDR3 contains 14 residues. V lost 4 bases to trimming and J lost 1 base; unmatched junction nucleotides: 6. Germline assignment: CDR1 SQVTM and CDR2 ANQGSEA. The DNA of the CDR3 is TGCAGCGTTGTAGGGGGCCCCTCGAACACTGAAGCTTTCTTT. Protein: CSVVGGPSNTEAFF.

This chain links TRBV13 with TRBJ1-3; no clear D. The length of the CDR3 is 11 residues. The V and J ends lost 7 bases and 4 bases respectively, with 5 bases between them. Germline V CDR1 and CDR2: PRHDT, FYEKMQ (reference sequence). CDR3 bases: TGTGCCAGCAATTTAGGAAACACCATATATTTT. Its translation is CASNLGNTIYF.

The chain is built from TRBV7-8 and TRBJ2-3; 10 positions agree with TRBD1. V shed 5 bases, J shed 11 bases, and the junction held 13 bases outside the gene matches. There are 15 residues in the CDR3. CDR1 and CDR2 from the germline V gene are SGHVS and FQNEAQ. CDR3 residues: CASSLQGQGGHGQYF. DNA for the CDR3: TGTGCCAGCAGCCTGCAAGGACAGGGGGGACACGGGCAGTATTTT.

The rearrangement links TRBV6-5 to TRBJ1-1, with a possible D match to TRBD1 (5 bases). Germline V lookup: CDR1 MNHEY, CDR2 SVGAGI. The V end lost 4 bases, the J end lost 6 bases, and 15 bases lay between the germline ends. This CDR3 is 14 amino acids long. The CDR3 is CASSSSGLRAEAFF. The CDR3 DNA sequence: TGTGCCAGCAGTTCCTCAGGGTTGAGGGCTGAAGCTTTCTTT.

This chain joins TRBV9 and TRBJ1-6; D remains ambiguous. CDR1 and CDR2 from the germline V gene are SGDLS and YYNGEE. The CDR3 extends over 14 amino acids. Between the trimmed V and J ends, which lost 4 bases and 6 bases, there was a span of 11 bases. The CDR3 region is CASSPSTGNSPLHF. The CDR3, as DNA: TGTGCCAGCAGCCCCAGTACGGGTAATTCACCCCTCCACTTT.

The rearrangement uses TRBV7-9 and TRBJ1-1; no clear D gene. Trimming removed 2 bases from V and 6 bases from J, with 10 bases in between. In germline, CDR1 is SEHNR, CDR2 FQNEAQ (reference sequence). The CDR3 has 13 residues. The CDR3 reads CASSLTGIPEAFF. CDR3 nucleotides: TGTGCCAGCAGCTTAACGGGAATCCCTGAAGCTTTCTTT.

The gene calls are TRBV19 and TRBJ2-1, with 11 bases identical to TRBD2. Germline V lookup: CDR1 LNHDA, CDR2 SQIVND (reference sequence). The CDR3 totals 17 residues. The junction had 10 bases not matched to a gene; V was cut back by 0 bases and J by 9 bases. CDR3 nucleotide sequence: TGTGCCAGTAGTATAGATGGGATTAGCGGGGGGGCCGGTGAGCAGTTCTTC. Protein: CASSIDGISGGAGEQFF.

The chain combines TRBV3-1 (or the pseudogene TRBV3-2) with TRBJ1-1; possible D gene TRBD1, 6 bases. In germline, CDR1 is LGHDT, CDR2 YNNKEL (reference sequence). The CDR3 is 15 residues long. V lost 6 bases to trimming and J lost 4 bases, with 18 bases between them. CDR3 residues: CASSLNPGVGTEAFF. In DNA form, the CDR3 reads TGTGCCAGCAGTCTGAACCCAGGGGTGGGCACTGAAGCTTTCTTT.

This clone was counted ten times or more. The chain is built from TRBV5-6 and TRBJ2-7; 9 bases agree with TRBD1. The J segment lost 5 bases and the V segment lost 0 bases, leaving 6 bases of the junction unmatched. The CDR3 contains 15 residues. Germline-derived CDR1 and CDR2 are SGHDT and YYEEEE. The CDR3 loop is CASSLGRDRVNEQYF. For the CDR3, the DNA is TGTGCCAGCAGCTTGGGCCGGGACAGGGTCAACGAGCAGTACTTC.

This clone was picked up one time. The rearrangement links TRBV6-6 to TRBJ2-2; D is possibly TRBD1 (6 bases). The CDR3 has 14 amino acids. The V gene's germline CDR1 is MNHNY and CDR2 SVGAGI (reference sequence). The ends were cut back, 7 bases at V and 2 bases at J, with 11 bases in the middle. CDR3 in amino acids: CASKDRENTGELFF. In nucleotides, the CDR3 is TGTGCCAGCAAGGACAGAGAAAACACCGGGGAGCTGTTTTTT.

This chain joins TRBV18 and TRBJ1-1; a possible D gene is TRBD1 (6 bases). The CDR3 consists of 14 residues. In germline, CDR1 is KGHSH, CDR2 LQKENI. V was pared by 5 bases and J by 1 base, with 11 bases between. The CDR3: CASSFGQQNTEAFF. CDR3 nucleotides: TGTGCCAGCTCATTCGGACAGCAGAACACTGAAGCTTTCTTT.

The V gene is TRBV2, the J gene TRBJ1-6; perhaps TRBD1 as D (5 bases). This CDR3 is built from 13 residues. The germline V gene has CDR1 SNHLY and CDR2 FYNNEI. V was pared by 7 bases and J by 5 bases, with 9 bases between. CDR3 region: CASKGSNNSPLHF. The CDR3 region has the DNA TGTGCCAGCAAGGGGTCGAATAATTCACCCCTCCACTTT.

This chain connects TRBV19 to TRBJ1-1; D might be TRBD1 (6 bases). V lost 7 bases to trimming and J lost 5 bases, with 17 bases between them. CDR1 and CDR2 from the germline V gene are LNHDA and SQIVND (reference sequence). The CDR3 covers 14 residues. CDR3 sequence: CASISQGSGTEAFF. CDR3 nucleotides: TGTGCCAGTATATCACAGGGTTCAGGAACTGAAGCTTTCTTT.

V gene TRBV6-1 combines with J gene TRBJ1-2; possibly TRBD1 for D (6 bases). The V end lost 3 bases, the J end lost 4 bases, and 15 bases lay between the germline ends. Germline CDR1 reads MNHNS; CDR2 reads SASEGT. The CDR3 loop spans 15 amino acids. CDR3 sequence reads: CASSELRTRGYGYTF. In nucleotides, the CDR3 is TGTGCCAGCAGTGAGCTACGGACCAGGGGCTATGGCTACACCTTC.

The chain combines TRBV28 with TRBJ1-1; D gene uncertain. Looked up from germline, CDR1 is MDHEN and CDR2 is SYDVKM. This CDR3 region has 14 residues. The V end lost 7 bases, the J end lost 0 bases, and 12 bases lay between the germline ends. The CDR3 DNA follows: TGTGCCAGCAACCCCCCGGGGTTGAACACTGAAGCTTTCTTT. Its translation is CASNPPGLNTEAFF.

This chain joins TRBV12-3 or TRBV12-4 and TRBJ1-2, with no clear D. The CDR3 sequence is 12 residues long. V lost 6 bases and J lost 6, with 11 bases in between. CDR3 bases: TGTGCCAGCAGCAACAACCCTCATGGCTACACCTTC. Translation: CASSNNPHGYTF.